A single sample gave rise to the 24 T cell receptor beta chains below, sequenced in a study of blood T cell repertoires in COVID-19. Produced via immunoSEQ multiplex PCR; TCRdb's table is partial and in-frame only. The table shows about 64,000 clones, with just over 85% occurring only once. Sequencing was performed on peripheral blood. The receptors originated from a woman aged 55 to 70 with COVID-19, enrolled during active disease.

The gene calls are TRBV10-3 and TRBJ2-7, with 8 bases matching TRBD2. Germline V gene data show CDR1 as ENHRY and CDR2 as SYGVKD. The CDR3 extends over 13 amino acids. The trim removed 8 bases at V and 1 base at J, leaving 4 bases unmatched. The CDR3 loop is CAIESGGSYEQYF. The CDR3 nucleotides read TGTGCCATCGAGAGCGGGGGATCCTACGAGCAGTACTTC.

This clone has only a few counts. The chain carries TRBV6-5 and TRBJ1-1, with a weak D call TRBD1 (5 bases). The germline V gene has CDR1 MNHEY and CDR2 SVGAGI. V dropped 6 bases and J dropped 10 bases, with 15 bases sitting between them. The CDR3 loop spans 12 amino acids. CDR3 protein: CASRPQGGVAFF. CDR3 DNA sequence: TGTGCCAGCAGACCGCAGGGTGGAGTAGCTTTCTTT.

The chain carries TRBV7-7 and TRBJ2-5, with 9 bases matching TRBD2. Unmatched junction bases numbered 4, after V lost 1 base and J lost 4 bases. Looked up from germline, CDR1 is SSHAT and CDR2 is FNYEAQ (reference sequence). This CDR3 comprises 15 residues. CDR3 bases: TGTGCCAGCAGCTTAGGGGGGACTAGCCGAGAGACCCAGTACTTC. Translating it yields CASSLGGTSRETQYF.

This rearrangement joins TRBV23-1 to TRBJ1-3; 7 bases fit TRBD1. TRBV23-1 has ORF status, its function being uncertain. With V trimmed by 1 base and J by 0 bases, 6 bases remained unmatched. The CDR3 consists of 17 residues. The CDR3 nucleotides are TGCGCCAGCAGTCAATTTGGACAGGACAGCTCTGGAAACACCATATATTTT. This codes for CASSQFGQDSSGNTIYF.

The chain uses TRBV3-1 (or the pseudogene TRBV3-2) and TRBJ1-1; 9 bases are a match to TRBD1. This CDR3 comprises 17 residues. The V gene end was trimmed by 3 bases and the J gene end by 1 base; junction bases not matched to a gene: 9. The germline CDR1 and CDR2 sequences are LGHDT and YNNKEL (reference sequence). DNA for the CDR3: TGTGCCAGCAGCCAGGCGACAGGGGGAGGAGGGAACACTGAAGCTTTCTTT. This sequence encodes CASSQATGGGGNTEAFF.

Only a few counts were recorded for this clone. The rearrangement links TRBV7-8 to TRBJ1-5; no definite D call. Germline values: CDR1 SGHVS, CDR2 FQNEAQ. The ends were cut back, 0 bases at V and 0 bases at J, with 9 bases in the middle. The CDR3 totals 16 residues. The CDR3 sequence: CASSLAGRNSNQPQHF. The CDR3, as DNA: TGTGCCAGCAGCTTAGCTGGCAGAAATAGCAATCAGCCCCAGCATTTT.

The CDR3: CASSYAEKLFF. DNA for the CDR3: TGTGCCAGCAGTTACGCGGAAAAACTGTTTTTT. The V call is TRBV6-2 or TRBV6-3, the J call TRBJ1-4; the D is unclear. The ends were cut back, 2 bases at V and 8 bases at J, with 3 bases in the middle. This CDR3 comprises 11 residues. Germline CDR1 is MNHEY and CDR2 is SVGEGT.

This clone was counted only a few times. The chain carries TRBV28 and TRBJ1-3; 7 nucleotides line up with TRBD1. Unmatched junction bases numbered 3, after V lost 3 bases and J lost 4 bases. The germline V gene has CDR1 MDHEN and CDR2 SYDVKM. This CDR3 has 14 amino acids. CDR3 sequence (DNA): TGTGCCAGCAGTTTCCCGGACAGGGGAAACACCATATATTTT. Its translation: CASSFPDRGNTIYF.

DNA for the CDR3: TGTGCCAGCAGCTTGTGGAGAGGTAATCAGCCCCAGCATTTT. This translates into CASSLWRGNQPQHF. The V gene is TRBV5-6, the J gene TRBJ1-5; D gene ambiguous. V was cut by 1 base and J by 4 bases, with 9 bases left in between. CDR1 and CDR2 from the germline V gene are SGHDT and YYEEEE. This CDR3 is built from 14 residues.

The CDR3 sequence is CAITGEGGTYNEQFF. The CDR3 nucleotides are TGTGCCATCACCGGGGAGGGAGGGACCTACAATGAGCAGTTCTTC. The chain recombines TRBV13 with TRBJ2-1; 7 positions agree with TRBD2. CDR1 and CDR2 (germline): PRHDT, FYEKMQ (reference sequence). V lost 10 bases and J lost 2; bases outside the gene matches: 11. This CDR3 contains 15 residues. Supplemented by reference TRBV13 and TRBJ2-1, the full variable domain reads AAGVIQSPRHLIKEKRETATLKCYPIPRHDTVYWYQQGPGQDPQFLISFYEKMQSDKGSIPDRFSAQQFSDYHSELNMSSLELGDSALYFCAITGEGGTYNEQFFGPGTRLTVL.

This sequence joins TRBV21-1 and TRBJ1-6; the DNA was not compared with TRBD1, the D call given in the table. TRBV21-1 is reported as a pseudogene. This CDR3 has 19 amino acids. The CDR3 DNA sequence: TGTGCCAGCAGCAAAGTAAAACAGGGGTATAAGTCCTATAATTCACCCCTCCACTTT. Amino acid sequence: CASSKVKQGYKSYNSPLHF.

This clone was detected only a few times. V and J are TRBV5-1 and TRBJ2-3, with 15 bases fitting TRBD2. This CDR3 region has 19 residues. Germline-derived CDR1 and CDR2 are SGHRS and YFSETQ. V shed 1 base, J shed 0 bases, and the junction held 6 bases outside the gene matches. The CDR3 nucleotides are TGCGCCAGCAGCTTGACCCCGGGACTAGCGGGGGGCAGCACAGATACGCAGTATTTT. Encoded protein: CASSLTPGLAGGSTDTQYF.

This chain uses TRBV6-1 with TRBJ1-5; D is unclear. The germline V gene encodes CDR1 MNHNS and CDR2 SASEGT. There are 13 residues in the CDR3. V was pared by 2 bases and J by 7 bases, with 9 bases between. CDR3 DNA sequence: TGTGCCAGCAGTGAAATAAGTCTACAGCCCCAGCATTTT. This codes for CASSEISLQPQHF.

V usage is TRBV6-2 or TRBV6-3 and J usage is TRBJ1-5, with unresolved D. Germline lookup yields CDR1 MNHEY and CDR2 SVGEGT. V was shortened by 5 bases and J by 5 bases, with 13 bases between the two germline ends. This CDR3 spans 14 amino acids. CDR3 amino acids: CASSTGSPYQPQHF. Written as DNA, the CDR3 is TGTGCCAGCAGTACCGGGTCCCCCTATCAGCCCCAGCATTTT.

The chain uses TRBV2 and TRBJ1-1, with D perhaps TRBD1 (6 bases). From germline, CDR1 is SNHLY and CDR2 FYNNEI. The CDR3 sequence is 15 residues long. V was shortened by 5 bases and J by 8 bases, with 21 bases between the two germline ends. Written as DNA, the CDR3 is TGTGCCAGCAGTTTTGCTTCCGGGACATTTATCGAAGCTTTCTTT. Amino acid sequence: CASSFASGTFIEAFF.

The CDR3 nucleotides read TGTGCCAGCAGCACGGACAGGGGGTACACCGGGGAGCTGTTTTTT. This codes for CASSTDRGYTGELFF. The genes are TRBV5-8 and TRBJ2-2, with 10 bases identical to TRBD1. CDR3 length: 15 residues. Per the germline V gene, CDR1 is SGHTS and CDR2 is YDEGEE. The V and J ends lost 4 bases and 3 bases, in that order; junction bases with no gene match: 3.

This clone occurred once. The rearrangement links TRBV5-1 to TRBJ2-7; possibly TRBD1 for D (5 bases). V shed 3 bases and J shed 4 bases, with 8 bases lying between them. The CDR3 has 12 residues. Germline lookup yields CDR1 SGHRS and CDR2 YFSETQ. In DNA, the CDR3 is TGCGCCAGCAGCTACCAGGGTTACGAGCAGTACTTC. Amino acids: CASSYQGYEQYF.

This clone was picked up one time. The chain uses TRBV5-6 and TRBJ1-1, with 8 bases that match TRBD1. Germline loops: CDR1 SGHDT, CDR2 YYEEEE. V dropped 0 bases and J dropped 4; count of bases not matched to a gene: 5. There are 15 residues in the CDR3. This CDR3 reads CASSLAGGRGTEAFF. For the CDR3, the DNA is TGTGCCAGCAGCTTGGCAGGGGGCAGGGGCACTGAAGCTTTCTTT.

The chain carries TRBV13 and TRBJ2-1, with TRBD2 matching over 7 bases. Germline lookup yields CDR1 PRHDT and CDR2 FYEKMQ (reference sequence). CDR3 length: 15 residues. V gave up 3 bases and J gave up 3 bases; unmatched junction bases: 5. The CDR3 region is CASSFPSGDYNEQFF. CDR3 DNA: TGTGCCAGCAGCTTTCCCAGCGGGGACTACAATGAGCAGTTCTTC.

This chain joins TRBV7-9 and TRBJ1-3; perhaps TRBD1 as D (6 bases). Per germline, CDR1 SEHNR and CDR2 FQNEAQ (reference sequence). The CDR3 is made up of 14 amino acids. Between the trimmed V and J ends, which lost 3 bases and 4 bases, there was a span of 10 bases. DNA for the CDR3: TGTGCCAGCAGCTTCAACACAGGGGGAAACACCATATATTTT. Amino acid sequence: CASSFNTGGNTIYF.

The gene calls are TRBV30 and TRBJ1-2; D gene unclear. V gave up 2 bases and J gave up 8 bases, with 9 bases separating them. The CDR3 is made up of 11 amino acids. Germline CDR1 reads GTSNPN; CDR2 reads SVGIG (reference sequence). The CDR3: CAWSYLEGYTF. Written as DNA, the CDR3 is TGTGCCTGGAGTTACTTAGAGGGCTACACCTTC.

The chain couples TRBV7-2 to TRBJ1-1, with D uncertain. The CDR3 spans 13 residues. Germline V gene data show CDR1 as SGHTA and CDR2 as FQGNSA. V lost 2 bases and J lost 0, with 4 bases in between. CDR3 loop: CASSLQVNTEAFF. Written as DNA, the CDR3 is TGTGCCAGCAGCTTACAGGTGAACACTGAAGCTTTCTTT. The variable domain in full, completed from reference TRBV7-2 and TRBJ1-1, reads GAGVSQSPSNKVTEKGKDVELRCDPISGHTALYWYRQSLGQGLEFLIYFQGNSAPDKSGLPSDRFSAERTGGSVSTLTIQRTQQEDSAVYLCASSLQVNTEAFFGQGTRLTVV.

DNA of the CDR3: TGCGCCAGCAGCTTCGCACAGGGAAGAGGAACTGAAGCTTTCTTT. Its protein product is CASSFAQGRGTEAFF. The chain couples TRBV5-1 to TRBJ1-1; tentatively, D is TRBD1 (6 bases). This CDR3 contains 15 residues. The V and J ends lost 2 bases and 5 bases respectively, with 16 bases between them. Germline V lookup: CDR1 SGHRS, CDR2 YFSETQ. The entire variable domain, with the rest obtained from reference TRBV5-1 and TRBJ1-1, is as follows: KAGVTQTPRYLIKTRGQQVTLSCSPISGHRSVSWYQQTPGQGLQFLFEYFSETQRNKGNFPGRFSGRQFSNSRSEMNVSTLELGDSALYLCASSFAQGRGTEAFFGQGTRLTVV.

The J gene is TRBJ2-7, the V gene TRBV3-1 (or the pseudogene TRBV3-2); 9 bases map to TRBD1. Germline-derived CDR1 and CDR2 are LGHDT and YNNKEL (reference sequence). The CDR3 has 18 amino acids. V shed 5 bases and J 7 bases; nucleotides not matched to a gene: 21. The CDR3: CASSFGQGFRLGAREQYF. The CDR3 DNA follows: TGTGCCAGCAGCTTCGGACAGGGGTTCCGACTAGGCGCTCGGGAGCAGTACTTC.